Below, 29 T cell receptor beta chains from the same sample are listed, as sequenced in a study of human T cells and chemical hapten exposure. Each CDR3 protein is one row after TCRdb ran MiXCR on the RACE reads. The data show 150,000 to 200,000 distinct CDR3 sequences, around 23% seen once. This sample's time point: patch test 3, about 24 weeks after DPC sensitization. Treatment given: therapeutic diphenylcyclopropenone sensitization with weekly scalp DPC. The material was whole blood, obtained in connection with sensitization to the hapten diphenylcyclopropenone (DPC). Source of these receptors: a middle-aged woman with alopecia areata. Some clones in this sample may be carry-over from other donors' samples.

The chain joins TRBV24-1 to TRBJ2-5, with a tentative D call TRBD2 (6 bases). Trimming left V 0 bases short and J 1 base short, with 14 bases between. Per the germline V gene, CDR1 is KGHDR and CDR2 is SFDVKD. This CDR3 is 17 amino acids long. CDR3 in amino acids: CATSDLPRGIAQETQYF. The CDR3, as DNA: TGTGCCACCAGTGATTTGCCGCGGGGAATCGCCCAAGAGACCCAGTACTTC.

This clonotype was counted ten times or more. CDR3 amino acids: CASSSSRGLRTEAFF. The CDR3, as DNA: TGTGCCAGCAGCTCGAGCAGGGGGCTACGCACTGAAGCTTTCTTT. The V gene is TRBV11-2, the J gene TRBJ1-1; TRBD1 matches at 8 bases. The CDR3 runs to 15 residues. The V segment lost 4 bases and the J segment 4 bases; nucleotides outside the gene matches: 8. Germline-derived CDR1 and CDR2 are SGHAT and FQNNGV.

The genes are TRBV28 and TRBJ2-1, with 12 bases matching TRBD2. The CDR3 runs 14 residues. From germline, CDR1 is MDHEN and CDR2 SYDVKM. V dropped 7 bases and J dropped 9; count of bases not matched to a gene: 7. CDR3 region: CASNEASGRGEQFF. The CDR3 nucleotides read TGTGCCAGCAACGAGGCTAGCGGGAGGGGTGAGCAGTTCTTC.

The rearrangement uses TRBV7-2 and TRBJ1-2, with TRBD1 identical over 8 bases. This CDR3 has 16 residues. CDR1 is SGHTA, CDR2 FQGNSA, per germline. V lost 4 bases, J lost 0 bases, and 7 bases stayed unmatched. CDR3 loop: CASSSHTGGPNYGYTF. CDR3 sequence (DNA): TGTGCCAGCAGCTCCCACACAGGGGGTCCTAACTATGGCTACACCTTC.

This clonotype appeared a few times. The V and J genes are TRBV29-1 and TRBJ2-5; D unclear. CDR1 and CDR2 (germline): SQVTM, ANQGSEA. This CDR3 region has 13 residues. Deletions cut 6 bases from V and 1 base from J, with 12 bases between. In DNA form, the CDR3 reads TGCAGCGTCGCCGGATCGGGCCAAGAGACCCAGTACTTC. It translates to CSVAGSGQETQYF.

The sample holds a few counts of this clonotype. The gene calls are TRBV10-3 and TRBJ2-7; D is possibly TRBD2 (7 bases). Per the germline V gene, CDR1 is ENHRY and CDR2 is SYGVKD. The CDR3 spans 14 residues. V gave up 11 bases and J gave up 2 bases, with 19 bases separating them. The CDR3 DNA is TGTGCCGGTTGGGGGGGCGGAGGAGCCTACGAGCAGTACTTC. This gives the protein CAGWGGGGAYEQYF.

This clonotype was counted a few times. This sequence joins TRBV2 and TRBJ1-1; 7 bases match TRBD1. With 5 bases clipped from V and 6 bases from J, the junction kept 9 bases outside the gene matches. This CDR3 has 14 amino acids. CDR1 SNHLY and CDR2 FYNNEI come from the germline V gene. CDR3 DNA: TGTGCCAGCAGTTCCGGGACAGAAGTGTCTGAAGCTTTCTTT. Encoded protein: CASSSGTEVSEAFF.

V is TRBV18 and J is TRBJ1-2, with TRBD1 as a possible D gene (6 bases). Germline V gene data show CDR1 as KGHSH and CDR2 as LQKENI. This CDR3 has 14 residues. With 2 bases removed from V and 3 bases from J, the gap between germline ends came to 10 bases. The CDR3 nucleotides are TGTGCCAGCTCACCAGGGGGCAGGGACTATGGCTACACCTTC. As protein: CASSPGGRDYGYTF.

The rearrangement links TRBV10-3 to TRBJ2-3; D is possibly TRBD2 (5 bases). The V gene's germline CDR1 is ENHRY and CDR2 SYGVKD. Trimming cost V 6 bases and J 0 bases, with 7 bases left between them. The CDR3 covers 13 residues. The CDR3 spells CAIRGVSTDTQYF. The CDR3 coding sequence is TGTGCCATCAGGGGAGTTAGCACAGATACGCAGTATTTT.

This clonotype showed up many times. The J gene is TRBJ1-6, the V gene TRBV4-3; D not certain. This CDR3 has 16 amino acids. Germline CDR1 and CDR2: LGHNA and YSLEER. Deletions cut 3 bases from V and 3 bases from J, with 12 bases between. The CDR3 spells CASSQSAVRYNSPLHF. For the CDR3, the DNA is TGCGCCAGCAGCCAGTCGGCAGTGCGCTATAATTCACCCCTCCACTTT.

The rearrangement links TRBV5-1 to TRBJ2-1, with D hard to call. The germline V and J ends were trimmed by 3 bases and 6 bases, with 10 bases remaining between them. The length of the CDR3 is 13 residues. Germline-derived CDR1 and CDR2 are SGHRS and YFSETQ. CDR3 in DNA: TGCGCCAGCAGCTCCCTACCGCTCAATGAGCAGTTCTTC. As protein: CASSSLPLNEQFF.

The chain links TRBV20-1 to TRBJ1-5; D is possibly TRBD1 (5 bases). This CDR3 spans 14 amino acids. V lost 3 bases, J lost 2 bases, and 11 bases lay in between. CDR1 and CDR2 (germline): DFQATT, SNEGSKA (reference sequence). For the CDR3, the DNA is TGCAGTGCTAGCGCACAGGTTGGCAATCAGCCCCAGCATTTT. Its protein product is CSASAQVGNQPQHF.

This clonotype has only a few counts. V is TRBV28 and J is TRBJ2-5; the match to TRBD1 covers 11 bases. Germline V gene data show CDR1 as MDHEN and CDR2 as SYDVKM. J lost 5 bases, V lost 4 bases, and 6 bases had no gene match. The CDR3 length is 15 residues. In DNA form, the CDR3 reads TGTGCCAGCAGTTCAGGACAGGGGGCGAGGGAGACCCAGTACTTC. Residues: CASSSGQGARETQYF.

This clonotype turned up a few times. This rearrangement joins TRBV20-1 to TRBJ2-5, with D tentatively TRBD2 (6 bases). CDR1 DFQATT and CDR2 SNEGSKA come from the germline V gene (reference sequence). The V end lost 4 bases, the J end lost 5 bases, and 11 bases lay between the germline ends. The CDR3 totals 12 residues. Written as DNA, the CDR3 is TGCAGTGCTAAACCGGGACTCGAGACCCAGTACTTC. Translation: CSAKPGLETQYF.

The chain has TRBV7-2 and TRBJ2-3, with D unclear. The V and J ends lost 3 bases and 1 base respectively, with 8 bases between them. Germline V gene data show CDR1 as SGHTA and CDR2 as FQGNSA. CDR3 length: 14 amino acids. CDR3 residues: CASSFPDGTDTQYF. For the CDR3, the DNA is TGTGCCAGCAGCTTCCCCGATGGCACAGATACGCAGTATTTT.

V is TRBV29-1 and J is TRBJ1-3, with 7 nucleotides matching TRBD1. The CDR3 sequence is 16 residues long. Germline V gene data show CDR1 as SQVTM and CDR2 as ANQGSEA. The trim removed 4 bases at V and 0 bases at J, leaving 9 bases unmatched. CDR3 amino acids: CSVGLTSGGSGNTIYF. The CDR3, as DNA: TGCAGCGTTGGGCTTACGTCAGGGGGCTCTGGAAACACCATATATTTT. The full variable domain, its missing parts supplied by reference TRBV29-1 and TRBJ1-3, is SAVISQKPSRDICQRGTSLTIQCQVDSQVTMMFWYRQQPGQSLTLIATANQGSEATYESGFVIDKFPISRPNLTFSTLTVSNMSPEDSSIYLCSVGLTSGGSGNTIYFGEGSWLTVV.

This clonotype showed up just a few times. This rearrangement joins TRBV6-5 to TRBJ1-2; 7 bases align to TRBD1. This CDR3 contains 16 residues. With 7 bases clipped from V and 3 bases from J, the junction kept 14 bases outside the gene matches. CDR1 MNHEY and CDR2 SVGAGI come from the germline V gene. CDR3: CASTQTGVATHYGYTF. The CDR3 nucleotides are TGTGCCAGCACCCAAACAGGGGTCGCGACTCACTATGGCTACACCTTC.

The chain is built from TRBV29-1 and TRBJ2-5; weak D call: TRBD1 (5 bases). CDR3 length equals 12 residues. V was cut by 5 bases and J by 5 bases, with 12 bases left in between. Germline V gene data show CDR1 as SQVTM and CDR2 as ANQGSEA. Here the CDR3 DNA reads TGCAGCGTTATCAGGGTTTACGAGACCCAGTACTTC. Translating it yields CSVIRVYETQYF.

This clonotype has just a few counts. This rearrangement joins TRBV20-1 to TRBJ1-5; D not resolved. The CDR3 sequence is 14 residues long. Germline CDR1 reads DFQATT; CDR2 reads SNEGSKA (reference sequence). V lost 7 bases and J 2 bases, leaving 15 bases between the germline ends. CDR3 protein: CSVHGGEGNQPQHF. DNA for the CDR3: TGCAGTGTTCATGGTGGGGAAGGCAATCAGCCCCAGCATTTT.

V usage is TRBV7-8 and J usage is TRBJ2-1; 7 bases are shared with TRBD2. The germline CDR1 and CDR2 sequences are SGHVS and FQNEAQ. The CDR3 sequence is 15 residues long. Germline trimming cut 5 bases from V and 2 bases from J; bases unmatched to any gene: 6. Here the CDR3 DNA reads TGTGCCAGCAGCCGCGGGAGTCCCACCTACAATGAGCAGTTCTTC. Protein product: CASSRGSPTYNEQFF.

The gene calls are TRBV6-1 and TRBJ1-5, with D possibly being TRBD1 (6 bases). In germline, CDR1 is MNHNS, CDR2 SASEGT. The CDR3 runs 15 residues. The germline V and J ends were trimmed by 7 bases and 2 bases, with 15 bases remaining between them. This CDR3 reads CASMTRGGGNQPQHF. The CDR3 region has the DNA TGTGCCAGCATGACCAGGGGCGGTGGCAATCAGCCCCAGCATTTT.

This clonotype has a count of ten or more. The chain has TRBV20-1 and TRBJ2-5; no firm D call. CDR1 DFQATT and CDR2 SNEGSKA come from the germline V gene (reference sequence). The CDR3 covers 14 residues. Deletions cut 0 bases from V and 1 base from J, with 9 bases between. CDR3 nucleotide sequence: TGCAGTGCTAGAGATAGACTCCGCCAAGAGACCCAGTACTTC. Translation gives CSARDRLRQETQYF.

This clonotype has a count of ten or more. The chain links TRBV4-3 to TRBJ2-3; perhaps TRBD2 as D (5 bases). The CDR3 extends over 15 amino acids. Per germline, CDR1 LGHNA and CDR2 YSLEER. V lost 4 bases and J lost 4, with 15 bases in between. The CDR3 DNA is TGCGCCAGCAGCCGAGACTTCACTAGGGCAGATACGCAGTATTTT. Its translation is CASSRDFTRADTQYF.

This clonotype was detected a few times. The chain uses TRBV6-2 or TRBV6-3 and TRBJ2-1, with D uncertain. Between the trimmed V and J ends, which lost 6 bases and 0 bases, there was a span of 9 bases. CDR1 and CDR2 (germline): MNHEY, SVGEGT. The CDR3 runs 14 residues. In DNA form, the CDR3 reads TGTGCCAGCAGATCGGATCCCTCCTACAATGAGCAGTTCTTC. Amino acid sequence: CASRSDPSYNEQFF.

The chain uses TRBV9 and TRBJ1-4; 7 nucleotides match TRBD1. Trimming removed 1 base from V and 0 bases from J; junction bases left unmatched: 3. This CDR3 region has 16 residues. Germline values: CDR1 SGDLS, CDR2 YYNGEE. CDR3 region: CASSVRGTATNEKLFF. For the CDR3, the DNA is TGTGCCAGCAGCGTAAGGGGGACAGCAACTAATGAAAAACTGTTTTTT.

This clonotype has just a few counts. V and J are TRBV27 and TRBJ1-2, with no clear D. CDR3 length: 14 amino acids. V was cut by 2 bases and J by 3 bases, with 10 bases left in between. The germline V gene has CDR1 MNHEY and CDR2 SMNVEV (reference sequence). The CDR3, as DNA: TGTGCCAGCAGTTTAACGGGCGGATACTATGGCTACACCTTC. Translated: CASSLTGGYYGYTF.

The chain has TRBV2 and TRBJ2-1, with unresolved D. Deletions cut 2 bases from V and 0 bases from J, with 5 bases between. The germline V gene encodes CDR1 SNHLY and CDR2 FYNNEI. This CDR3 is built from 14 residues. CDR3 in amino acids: CASSERSSYNEQFF. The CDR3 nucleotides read TGTGCCAGCAGTGAAAGGAGCTCCTACAATGAGCAGTTCTTC.

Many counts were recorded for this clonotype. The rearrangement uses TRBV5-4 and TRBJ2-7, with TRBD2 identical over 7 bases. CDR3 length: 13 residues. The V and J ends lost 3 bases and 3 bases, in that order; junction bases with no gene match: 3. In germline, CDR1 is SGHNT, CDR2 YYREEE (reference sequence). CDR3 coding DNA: TGTGCCAGCAGCTCGACTAGCCGCTACGAGCAGTACTTC. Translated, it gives CASSSTSRYEQYF.

The CDR3 loop reads CAISEVGQGLILYTF. CDR3 coding DNA: TGTGCCATCAGTGAGGTGGGGCAGGGCCTAATTCTCTACACCTTC. The chain has TRBV10-3 and TRBJ1-2; D is perhaps TRBD1 (5 bases). The CDR3 is 15 amino acids. V was shortened by 2 bases and J by 10 bases, with 20 bases between the two germline ends. Germline assignment: CDR1 ENHRY and CDR2 SYGVKD.